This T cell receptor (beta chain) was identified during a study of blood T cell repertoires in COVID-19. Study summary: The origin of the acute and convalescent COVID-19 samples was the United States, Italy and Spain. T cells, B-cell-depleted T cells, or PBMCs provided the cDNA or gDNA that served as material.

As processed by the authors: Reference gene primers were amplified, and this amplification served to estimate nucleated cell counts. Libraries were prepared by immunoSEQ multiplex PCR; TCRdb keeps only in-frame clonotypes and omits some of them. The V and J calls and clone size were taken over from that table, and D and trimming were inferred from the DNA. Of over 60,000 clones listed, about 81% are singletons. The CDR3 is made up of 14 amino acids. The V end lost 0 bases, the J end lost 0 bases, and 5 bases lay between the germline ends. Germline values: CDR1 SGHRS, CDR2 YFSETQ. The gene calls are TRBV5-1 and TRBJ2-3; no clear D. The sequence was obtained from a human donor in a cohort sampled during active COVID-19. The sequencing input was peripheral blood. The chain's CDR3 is CASSLGGSTDTQYF. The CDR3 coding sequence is TGCGCCAGCAGCTTGGGTGGCAGCACAGATACGCAGTATTTT.